Shown below are 4 T cell receptor beta chains from a single sample sequenced in a study of T cells in Graves' hyperthyroidism and ophthalmopathy. Researchers amplified the TCR beta CDR3 regions from RNA transcripts. The HTBI primer set was used in a first-round RT-PCR of the TCR CDR3. TCRdb passed the multiplex PCR reads through MiXCR, listing each CDR3 protein once. The sample lists over 500,000 distinct CDR3 sequences, 12% to 15% occurring once. The sample consisted of blood. The receptors here all came from a middle-aged woman with Graves' hyperthyroidism.

This clonotype was counted many times. This rearrangement joins TRBV5-8 to TRBJ1-1; D is uncertain. The CDR3 loop spans 13 amino acids. CDR1 and CDR2 from the germline V gene are SGHTS and YDEGEE. Trimming stripped 1 base from V and 7 bases from J, with 11 bases between. The CDR3 loop is CASSLRALGEAFF. Written as DNA, the CDR3 is TGTGCCAGCAGCTTGCGGGCTTTGGGTGAAGCTTTCTTT.

This clonotype was recorded a few times. The J gene is TRBJ1-2, the V gene TRBV11-3; D remains unclear. The V end was cut by 4 bases, the J end by 2 bases, with 14 bases between. Germline assignment: CDR1 SGHNT and CDR2 YENEEA. This CDR3 is 15 amino acids long. CDR3 nucleotides: TGTGCCAGCAGCTCTGGACTAAACGTAAACTATGGCTACACCTTC. Encoded protein: CASSSGLNVNYGYTF.

V gene TRBV29-1 combines with J gene TRBJ2-1; D is perhaps TRBD1 (6 bases). The V end lost 4 bases, the J end lost 5 bases, and 6 bases lay between the germline ends. Germline V CDR1 and CDR2: SQVTM, ANQGSEA. The CDR3 runs 11 residues. CDR3: CSVGDNNEQFF. The DNA for the CDR3 is TGCAGCGTTGGGGACAACAATGAGCAGTTCTTC.

The chain links TRBV7-3 to TRBJ2-2; TRBD2 matches 15 bases. J was trimmed by 7 bases and V by 4 bases; bases with no gene match: 7. CDR3 size: 17 residues. Germline V gene data show CDR1 as SGHTA and CDR2 as FQGTGA. This chain's CDR3 is CASSSRGLAGGGGELFF. CDR3 coding DNA: TGTGCCAGCAGCTCCCGGGGACTAGCGGGAGGAGGCGGGGAGCTGTTTTTT.